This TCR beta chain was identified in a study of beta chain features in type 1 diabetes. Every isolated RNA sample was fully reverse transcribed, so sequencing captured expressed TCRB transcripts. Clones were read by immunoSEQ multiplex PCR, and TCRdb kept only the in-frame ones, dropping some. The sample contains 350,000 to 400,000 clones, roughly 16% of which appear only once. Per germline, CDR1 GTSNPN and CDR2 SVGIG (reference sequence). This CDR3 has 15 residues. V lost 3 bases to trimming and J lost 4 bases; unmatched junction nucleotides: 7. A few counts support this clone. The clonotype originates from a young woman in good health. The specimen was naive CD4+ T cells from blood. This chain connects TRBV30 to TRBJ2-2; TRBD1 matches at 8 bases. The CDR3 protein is CAWRGSGGVTGELFF. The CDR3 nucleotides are TGTGCCTGGAGAGGTTCAGGGGGCGTCACCGGGGAGCTGTTTTTT.